Listed below are T cell receptor beta chains from one sample, sequenced in a study of T cell repertoires and HLA-DP antigens. Sequenced by immunoSEQ multiplex PCR; TCRdb stores in-frame clones only, minus some. The sample shows about 73,000 clones, around 80% of them seen only once. These receptors have no known antigen. The sequenced sample consisted of CD4+ T cells from PBMCs. Source of these receptors: a man in his fifties or sixties in good health and CMV-seronegative. Both conserved end residues are trimmed from each CDR3. Fields, in order: CDR3 length, D gene, V gene, CDR3 protein. D genes are given only for firm matches.

14	TRBD2	TRBV2	ATKKTSGGQQETQY
13	NA	TRBV5-6	ASTRGAVNNYGYT
14	TRBD1	TRBV18	ASSQSLMQGDTEAF
11	NA	TRBV29-1	SVDGTPFDEQF
14	NA	TRBV5-5	ASSLGPGDSGNTIY
11	TRBD1	TRBV7-3	ASSPGQGETQY
11	NA	TRBV19	ASSTQRNEKLF
13	TRBD2	TRBV28	ASSLAGGPLGEQF
12	TRBD2	TRBV19	ASTPGTNYNEQF
12	NA	TRBV6-5	ASSWGPLRKGYT
13	NA	TRBV6-5	ASSSPGQRTDTQY
13	TRBD1	TRBV25-1	ASSVTGAMNTEAF
13	NA	TRBV15	ATSSRGTGQDTQY
12	TRBD1	TRBV7-9	ASSNRQGKETQY
13	NA	TRBV6-5	ASSSSRTGTYGYT
13	NA	TRBV5-1	ASSPEGRSNEKLF
13	NA	TRBV6-1	ASSHEGPVTDTQY
13	NA	TRBV4-3	ASSTLAGGDYGYT
13	NA	TRBV5-6	ASSRGQSDYNEQF
12	NA	TRBV10-3	AISDVNSNQPQH
11	TRBD1	TRBV4-3	ASSQGGQGRQY
15	NA	TRBV9	ASSEGEGHRVYNEQF
12	TRBD1	TRBV5-1	ASRQDRANSPLH
12	NA	TRBV11-2	ASSLAQGTGGYT
13	NA	TRBV10-2	ASRETGLMGETQY
14	NA	TRBV4-1	ASSQDGGLGNQPQH
12	NA	TRBV12-2	ASRLASSTDTQY
11	NA	TRBV7-8	ASSPNRNTEAF
16	NA	TRBV4-3	ASSQDLRRRGGADTQY
13	TRBD2	TRBV5-4	ASSRTSGSTDTQY
14	NA	TRBV5-1	ASSLARGRTRGDPF
13	TRBD2	TRBV7-2	ASSLTSGGHNEQF
16	NA	TRBV12-2	ASRLARGSGSSYNEQF
12	NA	TRBV11-2	ASSLGTVKETQY
12	NA	TRBV5-1	ASSLWTENYGYT
14	NA	TRBV30	AWSVLGGHQNQPQH
11	NA	TRBV11-1	ASTERSQETQY
13	TRBD1	TRBV7-2	ASSLSRTGYNEQF
13	NA	TRBV15	ATSRDFSGDQPQH
12	TRBD1	TRBV6-4	ASSETGEHGELF
12	NA	TRBV30	AWSVQRRQETQY
12	NA	TRBV7-2	ASSLERETGELF
13	NA	TRBV7-8	ASSFRPTSTDTQY
12	NA	TRBV19	ASSPSGVNYGYT
14	TRBD2	TRBV7-2	ASSSTGTSGVETQY
11	NA	TRBV5-6	ASSSSGTDTQY
12	TRBD2	TRBV10-3	AIKEAGDADTQY
11	NA	TRBV19	ASSMLVRNEQF
14	NA	TRBV7-2	ASSLQADPRTGELF
12	TRBD2	TRBV5-4	ASSLTSGGETQY
10	NA	TRBV10-1	ASSESGGTQY